This is a list of T cell receptor beta chains from one sample in a study of OX40 agonist ivuxolimab in advanced cancers. Profiled with immunoSEQ multiplex PCR; TCRdb holds only in-frame clones, not every one. The sample carries 11,000 or so clones, about 85% recorded once. The source material was CD4+ or CD8+ T cells sorted from blood, sampled in a trial of the OX40 agonist ivuxolimab. These receptors all stem from an adult with an advanced solid tumor such as melanoma, head and neck, liver or kidney cancer. Each CDR3 is given with its conserved first and last residue. The order of the fields is CDR3 length, clone size, D gene, V gene, J gene, CDR3 protein, CDR3 DNA. A D gene is named only where the DNA matches it firmly. Not all rows give a size; the values are once, few, many and, for expanded clones, a class.

>15|-|-|TRBV6-6|TRBJ2-3
CASSYIQRGTDTQYF
TGTGCCAGCAGTTACATCCAGCGGGGCACAGATACGCAGTATTTT
>15|-|TRBD1|TRBV27|TRBJ2-1
CASSSTGESYNEQFF
TGTGCCAGCAGTTCGACAGGGGAATCCTACAATGAGCAGTTCTTC
>14|-|-|TRBV5-1|TRBJ1-1
CASSYGGQGTEAFF
TGCGCCAGCAGCTATGGGGGGCAAGGCACTGAAGCTTTCTTT
>14|-|-|TRBV6-5|TRBJ2-1
CASSYGRGDDEQFF
TGTGCCAGCAGTTACGGCAGGGGGGACGATGAGCAGTTCTTC
>11|-|-|TRBV20-1|TRBJ2-1
CSAREYNEQFF
TGCAGTGCTAGAGAATACAATGAGCAGTTCTTC
>15|-|-|TRBV19|TRBJ1-3
CASSIYSSSGNTIYF
TGTGCCAGTAGTATATACAGCAGCTCTGGAAACACCATATATTTT
>13|-|TRBD1|TRBV29-1|TRBJ1-1
CSVGNRGLTEAFF
TGCAGCGTTGGTAACAGGGGGCTCACTGAAGCTTTCTTT
>15|-|-|TRBV11-1|TRBJ2-1
CASSPQVSSYNEQFF
TGTGCCAGCAGTCCTCAGGTGAGCTCCTACAATGAGCAGTTCTTC
>16|once|-|TRBV27|TRBJ2-1
CASSLNQGHLNNEQFF
TGTGCCAGCAGTCTAAACCAGGGACATCTGAACAATGAGCAGTTCTTC
>17|-|-|TRBV11-2|TRBJ2-2
CASSLTASYANTGELFF
TGTGCCAGCAGCTTAACAGCCTCCTACGCGAACACCGGGGAGCTGTTTTTT
>11|-|-|TRBV5-1|TRBJ2-7
CASSLSGEQYF
TGCGCCAGCAGCTTGTCTGGCGAGCAGTACTTC
>12|-|-|TRBV5-1|TRBJ2-1
CASSETGLEQFF
TGCGCCAGCAGCGAGACAGGACTTGAGCAGTTCTTC
>16|medium-sized|-|TRBV19|TRBJ1-6
CASRSPGEAGNSPLHF
TGTGCCAGTAGATCTCCGGGCGAGGCAGGAAATTCACCCCTCCACTTT
>14|few|-|TRBV10-3|TRBJ1-1
CAISESALGNEAFF
TGTGCCATCAGTGAGTCCGCGTTGGGAAATGAAGCTTTCTTT
>15|-|-|TRBV2|TRBJ2-3
CASSDRAAGTDTQYF
TGTGCCAGCAGTGACAGGGCGGCTGGCACAGATACGCAGTATTTT
>15|-|-|TRBV7-9|TRBJ1-1
CASSSPPLGATEAFF
TGTGCCAGCAGCTCACCCCCATTGGGGGCTACTGAAGCTTTCTTT
>15|few|TRBD2|TRBV9|TRBJ2-1
CASSPFPGGAIEQFF
TGTGCCAGCAGCCCATTCCCCGGGGGGGCGATCGAGCAGTTCTTC
>16|-|TRBD2|TRBV11-3|TRBJ2-7
CASSPGASGDSYEQYF
TGTGCCAGCAGCCCAGGGGCTAGCGGGGATTCCTACGAGCAGTACTTC
>16|-|-|TRBV6-9|TRBJ1-4
CASSYSVGFRNEKLFF
TGTGCCAGCAGTTACTCGGTGGGGTTTCGCAATGAAAAACTGTTTTTT
>13|medium-sized|-|TRBV2|TRBJ2-7
CASSPTETHEQYF
TGTGCCAGCAGTCCCACCGAAACCCACGAGCAGTACTTC
>14|-|-|TRBV6-1|TRBJ1-4
CASSSRDGREKLFF
TGTGCCAGCAGTTCCCGGGACGGAAGAGAAAAACTGTTTTTT
>14|-|TRBD2|TRBV19|TRBJ2-1
CATRHLAGGREQFF
TGTGCCACCAGGCATCTAGCGGGGGGGCGTGAGCAGTTCTTC
>17|-|TRBD1|TRBV6-1|TRBJ2-3
CASSELFGQGSADTQYF
TGTGCCAGCAGTGAATTGTTCGGACAGGGGTCGGCAGATACGCAGTATTTT
>16|-|-|TRBV2|TRBJ1-5
CASSEPYSVRNQPQHF
TGTGCCAGCAGTGAACCGTACTCCGTAAGGAATCAGCCCCAGCATTTT
>15|-|-|TRBV2|TRBJ1-6
CASSKSAGDNSPLHF
TGTGCCAGCAGTAAATCCGCGGGGGATAATTCACCCCTCCACTTT
>16|medium-sized|-|TRBV5-8|TRBJ1-1
CASSLGPRKGGTEAFF
TGTGCCAGCAGCTTGGGCCCCCGGAAAGGTGGCACTGAAGCTTTCTTT
>13|-|TRBD1|TRBV6-1|TRBJ1-2
CASSTRGAYGYTF
TGTGCCAGCAGTACCAGGGGGGCATATGGCTACACCTTC
>14|-|-|TRBV9|TRBJ1-4
CASKLFGGDEKLFF
TGTGCCAGCAAATTGTTCGGGGGAGATGAAAAACTGTTTTTT
>15|-|-|TRBV2|TRBJ1-5
CASSEAAGPIGPQHF
TGTGCCAGCAGTGAAGCAGCAGGACCTATCGGGCCCCAGCATTTT
>13|-|-|TRBV10-1|TRBJ2-7
CASSGDRAGEQYF
TGCGCCAGCAGTGGTGACAGGGCGGGGGAGCAGTACTTC
>13|-|TRBD1|TRBV4-1|TRBJ1-1
CAGGQGANTEAFF
TGCGCCGGGGGACAGGGGGCGAACACTGAAGCTTTCTTT
>15|few|-|TRBV7-8|TRBJ1-1
CASSLAPGMNTEAFF
TGTGCCAGCAGCTTAGCGCCAGGGATGAACACTGAAGCTTTCTTT
>20|-|TRBD1|TRBV15|TRBJ1-4
CATSRDPDRGNGMANEKLFF
TGTGCCACCAGCAGAGATCCGGACAGGGGAAATGGTATGGCTAATGAAAAACTGTTTTTT
>13|-|-|TRBV27|TRBJ1-4
CASSLTQTEKLFF
TGTGCCAGCAGTTTGACCCAGACCGAAAAACTGTTTTTT
>13|-|TRBD1|TRBV11-3|TRBJ2-7
CASSFVGTDEQYF
TGTGCCAGCAGCTTCGTCGGGACAGACGAGCAGTACTTC
>16|-|-|TRBV4-1|TRBJ2-7
CASSFGWGFSSYEQYF
TGCGCCAGCAGCTTCGGGTGGGGCTTTAGCTCCTACGAGCAGTACTTC
>15|-|-|TRBV19|TRBJ1-1
CASSERTFMNTEAFF
TGTGCCAGTAGTGAAAGGACCTTTATGAACACTGAAGCTTTCTTT
>16|-|TRBD2|TRBV4-2|TRBJ2-1
CASSQDPSGGSYEQFF
TGTGCCAGCAGCCAAGATCCTAGCGGGGGGTCGTATGAGCAGTTCTTC
>16|once|TRBD2|TRBV5-6|TRBJ2-7
CASSLARRGSSYEQYF
TGTGCCAGCAGCTTGGCCAGGCGGGGGAGCTCCTACGAGCAGTACTTC
>16|few|-|TRBV19|TRBJ2-5
CASSIGGLGGQETQYF
TGTGCCAGTAGTATAGGGGGCCTCGGGGGCCAAGAGACCCAGTACTTC
>12|-|-|TRBV5-1|TRBJ1-2
CASRDSNYGYTF
TGCGCCAGCAGAGACAGCAACTATGGCTACACCTTC
>14|-|-|TRBV19|TRBJ1-1
CASSMGGLGTEAFF
TGTGCCAGTAGTATGGGGGGGCTCGGCACTGAAGCTTTCTTT
>13|-|-|TRBV19|TRBJ2-7
CASSSSPFYEQYF
TGTGCCAGTAGTTCCTCGCCGTTCTACGAGCAGTACTTC
>15|once|TRBD1|TRBV5-1|TRBJ1-1
CASSMGTGPSQEAFF
TGCGCCAGCAGCATGGGGACAGGGCCTTCTCAAGAAGCTTTCTTT
>11|-|-|TRBV7-6|TRBJ2-2
CASSGAWELFF
TGTGCCAGCAGCGGGGCCTGGGAGCTGTTTTTT
>14|few|-|TRBV2|TRBJ2-2
CASSGTENTGELFF
TGTGCCAGCAGTGGGACAGAGAACACCGGGGAGCTGTTTTTT
>15|large|TRBD1|TRBV13|TRBJ1-1
CASSTGTGGHTEAFF
TGTGCCAGCAGCACGGGGACAGGGGGCCACACTGAAGCTTTCTTT
>14|-|TRBD1|TRBV6-5|TRBJ1-1
CASTPDRMNTEAFF
TGTGCCAGCACCCCGGACAGGATGAACACTGAAGCTTTCTTT
>13|-|-|TRBV6-1|TRBJ1-1
CASREKRGTEAFF
TGTGCCAGCAGGGAAAAGAGGGGCACTGAAGCTTTCTTT
>14|few|-|TRBV19|TRBJ1-1
CASSLGGQGTEAFF
TGTGCCAGTAGTCTCGGGGGGCAAGGTACTGAAGCTTTCTTT
>18|-|TRBD2|TRBV4-2|TRBJ2-1
CASSQERLAGGYYNEQFF
TGTGCCAGCAGCCAAGAACGGCTAGCGGGGGGGTATTACAATGAGCAGTTCTTC
>18|-|-|TRBV11-2|TRBJ2-2
CASSSSKLWQADTGELFF
TGTGCCAGCAGCTCCAGTAAGCTCTGGCAGGCAGATACCGGGGAGCTGTTTTTT
>13|-|-|TRBV4-1|TRBJ1-5
CASSPDSNQPQHF
TGCGCCAGCAGCCCCGATTCCAATCAGCCCCAGCATTTT
>15|-|-|TRBV2|TRBJ1-4
CASDKGTAINEKLFF
TGTGCCAGCGATAAGGGGACGGCGATTAATGAAAAACTGTTTTTT
>14|-|-|TRBV7-2|TRBJ2-7
CASSLRGKQYEQYF
TGTGCCAGCAGCTTAAGGGGAAAGCAATACGAGCAGTACTTC